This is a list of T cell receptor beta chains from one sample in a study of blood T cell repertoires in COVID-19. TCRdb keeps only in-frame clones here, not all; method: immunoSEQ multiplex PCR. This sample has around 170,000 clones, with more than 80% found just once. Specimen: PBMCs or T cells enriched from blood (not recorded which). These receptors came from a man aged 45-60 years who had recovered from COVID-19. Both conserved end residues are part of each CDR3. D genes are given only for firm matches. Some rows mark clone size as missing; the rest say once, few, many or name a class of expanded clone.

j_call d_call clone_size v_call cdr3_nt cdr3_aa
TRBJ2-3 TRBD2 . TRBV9 TGTGCCAGCAGCCCCTATAGCGGGGGAGGCACAGATACGCAGTATTTT CASSPYSGGGTDTQYF
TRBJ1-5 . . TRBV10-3 TGTGCCACTACGGAAAACGGGGGCAATCAGCCCCAGCATTTT CATTENGGNQPQHF
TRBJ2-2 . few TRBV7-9 TGTGCCTGCCGACAGACGAACACCGGGGAGCTGTTTTTT CACRQTNTGELFF
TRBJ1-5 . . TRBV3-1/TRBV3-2 TGTGCCAGCAGCCAAGATTTGGGGGGTTTGGGCAATCAGCCCCAGCATTTT CASSQDLGGLGNQPQHF
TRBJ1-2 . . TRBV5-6 TGTGCCAGCAGCTTGGCGGGGGGCTCTGGCTACACCTTC CASSLAGGSGYTF
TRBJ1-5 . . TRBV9 TGTGCCAGCAGCTTCGGAGGGAGGCAGCCCCAGCATTTT CASSFGGRQPQHF
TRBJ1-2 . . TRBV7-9 TGTGCCAGCAGCTCCCGGTCGAGAGAAGAGGGCTATGGCTACACCTTC CASSSRSREEGYGYTF
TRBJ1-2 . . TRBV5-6 TGTGCCAGCAGCCCGGGGGACTATGGCTACACCTTC CASSPGDYGYTF
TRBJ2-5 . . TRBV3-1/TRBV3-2 TGTGCCAGCAGCCAAGATCCGAGGGGGGGCCGGGAGACCCAGTACTTC CASSQDPRGGRETQYF
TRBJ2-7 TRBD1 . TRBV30 TGTGCCTCTAACAGGGGCTACGAGCAGTACTTC CASNRGYEQYF
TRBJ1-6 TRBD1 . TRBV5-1 TGCGCCAGCAGCTTGGTGGGACAGTATAATTCACCCCTCCACTTT CASSLVGQYNSPLHF
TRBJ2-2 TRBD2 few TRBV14 TGTGCCAGCAGCCAAGGCACTCGGGACTATTTCTTCGCGAACACCGGGGAGCTGTTTTTT CASSQGTRDYFFANTGELFF
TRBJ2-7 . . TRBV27 TGTGCCAGCAGTAAGATCCGGGACACCGTCTCCGAGCAGTACTTC CASSKIRDTVSEQYF
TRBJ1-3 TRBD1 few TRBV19 TGTGCCAGTAGTGTGGGACAGGGGGCAATTCGCATCTCTGGAAACACCATATATTTT CASSVGQGAIRISGNTIYF
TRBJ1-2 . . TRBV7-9 TGTGCCAGCAGCCTACAAGGCTCGGGCTATGGCTACACCTTC CASSLQGSGYGYTF
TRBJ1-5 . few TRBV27 TGTGCCAGCGGCTACGGGGTTTATAGCAATCAGCCCCAGCATTTT CASGYGVYSNQPQHF
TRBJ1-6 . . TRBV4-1 TGCGCCAGCAGCCAGAAGGACAAGTTTGAGTCACCCCTCCACTTT CASSQKDKFESPLHF
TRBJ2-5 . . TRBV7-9 TGTGCCAGCAGCTTAGGCAGGAACCAGGAGACCCAGTACTTC CASSLGRNQETQYF
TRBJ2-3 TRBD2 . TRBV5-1 TGCGCCAGCAGCCATTCCGGACTAGCGGGCAGCACAGATACGCAGTATTTT CASSHSGLAGSTDTQYF
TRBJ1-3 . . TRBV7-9 TGTGCCAGCAGCACCTTCCACAGTACCCCCGAAAACACCATATATTTT CASSTFHSTPENTIYF
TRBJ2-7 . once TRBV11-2 TGTGCCAGCAGCTTAGCCTGGCGGCAGAAGACCTACGAGCAGTACTTC CASSLAWRQKTYEQYF
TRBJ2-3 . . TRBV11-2 TGTGCCAGCAGCTTAGTAATGGTGGGCGTACATACGCAGTATTTT CASSLVMVGVHTQYF
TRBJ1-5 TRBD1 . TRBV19 TGTGCCAGTAGTATTCAGGGTGGGACAGGGGGCTATAGCAATCAGCCCCAGCATTTT CASSIQGGTGGYSNQPQHF
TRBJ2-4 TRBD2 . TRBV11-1 TGTGCCAGCAGCCCCGGGGGGATAAACATTCAGTACTTC CASSPGGINIQYF
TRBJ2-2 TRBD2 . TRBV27 TGTGCCAGCACCGTTGAGCGGGGGGGACCCGGGGAGCTGTTTTTT CASTVERGGPGELFF
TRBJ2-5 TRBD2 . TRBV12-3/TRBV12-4 TGTGCCAGCAGTCGGACTAGATGGGAGACCCAGTACTTC CASSRTRWETQYF
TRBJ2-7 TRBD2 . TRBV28 TGTGCCAGCGTCCTGGGGGGGTTGGGCGAGCAGTACTTC CASVLGGLGEQYF
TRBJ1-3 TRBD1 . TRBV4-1 TGCGCCAGCAGCCAAGAGGACAGGGGGGTTGTCGGCGGAAACACCATATATTTT CASSQEDRGVVGGNTIYF
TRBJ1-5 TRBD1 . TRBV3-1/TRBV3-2 TGTGCCAGCAGCCAAGAAGGGCAGGGGGGCGCAGGGAATCAGCCCCAGCATTTT CASSQEGQGGAGNQPQHF
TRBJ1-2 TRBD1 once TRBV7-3 TGTGCCAGCAGCTTAACACCGGGACAGGTGGACTACACCTTC CASSLTPGQVDYTF
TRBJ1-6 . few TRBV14 TGTGCCAGCAGCCAAGGGGCGGGACGGGCCCTCCACTTT CASSQGAGRALHF
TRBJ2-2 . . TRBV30 TGTGCCTGGAGTGTAATGCGGCTAGCGACGAACACCGGGGAGCTGTTTTTT CAWSVMRLATNTGELFF
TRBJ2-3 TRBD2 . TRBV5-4 TGTGCCAGCAGCAGTGGACTAGCGGGGGTTGTAGATACGCAGTATTTT CASSSGLAGVVDTQYF
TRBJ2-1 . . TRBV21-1 TGTGCCAGCAGCAAATCGCTAGCGGGGACTTCCTACAATGAGCAGTTCTTC CASSKSLAGTSYNEQFF
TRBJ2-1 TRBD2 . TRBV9 TGTGCCAGCAGCTCAAGCGGGGCTCCCTCCTACAATGAGCAGTTCTTC CASSSSGAPSYNEQFF
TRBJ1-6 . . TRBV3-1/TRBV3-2 TGTGCCAGCAGCCCCGGACAGTATTCACCCCTCCACTTT CASSPGQYSPLHF
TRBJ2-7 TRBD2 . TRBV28 TGTGCCAGCACCCCGGCGGGGGGCTCCTACGAGCAGTACTTC CASTPAGGSYEQYF
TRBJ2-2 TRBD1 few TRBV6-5 TGTGCCAGCCCGACAGGGGTTGGCACCGGGGAGCTGTTTTTT CASPTGVGTGELFF